The T cell receptor beta chain under discussion was sequenced for a study of graft-versus-host responses after intestinal transplantation. Study observations and caveats: Early post-transplant HvG declines tracked with peak circulating GvH clone levels.

To note about this clone: Its antigen is unidentified.

Profiling relied on immunoSEQ multiplex PCR, and the TCRdb table lists in-frame clones only, not all of them. The sample yields roughly 100,000 clones, less than 90% seen once. The ends were cut back, 8 bases at V and 6 bases at J, with 17 bases in the middle. This CDR3 has 13 amino acids. Germline assignment: CDR1 SNHLY and CDR2 FYNNEI. V and J are TRBV2 and TRBJ2-7, with D perhaps matching TRBD2 (6 bases). Sequenced material: unstimulated CD4+ T cells sorted from spleen or lymph node cells, taken before intestinal transplant. This receptor was taken from a human donor who received an intestinal transplant. CDR3 region: CASLSSGGFEQYF. The CDR3 DNA is TGTGCCAGCTTGAGTAGTGGAGGGTTCGAGCAGTACTTC.